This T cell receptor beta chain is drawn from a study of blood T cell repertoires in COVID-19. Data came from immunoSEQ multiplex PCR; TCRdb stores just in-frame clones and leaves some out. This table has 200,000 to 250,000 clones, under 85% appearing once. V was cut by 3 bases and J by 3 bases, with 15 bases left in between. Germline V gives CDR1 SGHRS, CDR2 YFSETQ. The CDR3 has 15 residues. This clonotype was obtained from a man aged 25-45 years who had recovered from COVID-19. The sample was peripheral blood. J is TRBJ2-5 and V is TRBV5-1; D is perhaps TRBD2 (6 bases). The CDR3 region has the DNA TGCGCCAGCAGCTACACCGGGACGGGGGAAGAGACCCAGTACTTC. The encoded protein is CASSYTGTGEETQYF.